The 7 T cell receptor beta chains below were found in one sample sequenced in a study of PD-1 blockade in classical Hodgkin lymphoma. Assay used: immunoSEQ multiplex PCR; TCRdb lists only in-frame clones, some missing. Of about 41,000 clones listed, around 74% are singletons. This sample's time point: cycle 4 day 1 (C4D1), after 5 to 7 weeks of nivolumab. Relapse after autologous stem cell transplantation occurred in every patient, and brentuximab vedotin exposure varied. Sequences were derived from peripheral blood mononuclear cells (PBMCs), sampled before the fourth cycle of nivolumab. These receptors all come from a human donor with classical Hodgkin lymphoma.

CDR3 DNA sequence: TGTGCCAGCAGCTTGGCAGGGTTCGGAGGCGACTATGGCTACACCTTC. This translates into CASSLAGFGGDYGYTF. This chain links TRBV5-5 with TRBJ1-2; TRBD1 might be the D (5 bases). The CDR3 runs to 16 residues. Germline values: CDR1 SGHKS, CDR2 YYEKEE (reference sequence). V lost 0 bases and J lost 3, with 15 bases in between.

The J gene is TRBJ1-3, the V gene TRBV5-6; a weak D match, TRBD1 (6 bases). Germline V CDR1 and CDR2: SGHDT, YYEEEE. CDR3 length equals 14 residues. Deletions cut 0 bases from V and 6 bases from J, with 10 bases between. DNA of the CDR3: TGTGCCAGCAGCTTGGGACAGGCCGAAAACACCATATATTTT. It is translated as CASSLGQAENTIYF.

DNA for the CDR3: TGTGCCAGCAGCAGAGCGGGCGGGGGCTCTGGCCAAGAGACCCAGTACTTC. This encodes CASSRAGGGSGQETQYF. The genes are TRBV7-3 and TRBJ2-5; perhaps TRBD2 as D (7 bases). The CDR3 totals 17 residues. Trimming stripped 5 bases from V and 1 base from J, with 20 bases between. CDR1 and CDR2 (germline): SGHTA, FQGTGA.

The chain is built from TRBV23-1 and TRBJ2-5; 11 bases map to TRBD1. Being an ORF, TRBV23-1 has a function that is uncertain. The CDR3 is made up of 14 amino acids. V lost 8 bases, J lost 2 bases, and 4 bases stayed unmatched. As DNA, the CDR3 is TGCGCCAGCTCCCGGGACAGGGGGCAAGAGACCCAGTACTTC. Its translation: CASSRDRGQETQYF.

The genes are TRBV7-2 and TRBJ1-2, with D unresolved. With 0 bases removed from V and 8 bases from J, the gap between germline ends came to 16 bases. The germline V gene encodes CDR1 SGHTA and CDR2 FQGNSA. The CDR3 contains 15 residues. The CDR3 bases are TGTGCCAGCAGCTTAGCGTTTTCACAAACCCTCGGCTACACCTTC. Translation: CASSLAFSQTLGYTF.

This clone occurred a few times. The CDR3 spells CASSSRLATQETQYF. CDR3 nucleotides: TGTGCCAGCAGTTCGAGACTAGCCACTCAAGAGACCCAGTACTTC. The chain carries TRBV28 and TRBJ2-5; 7 bases agree with TRBD2. The CDR3 sequence is 15 residues long. After removal of 4 bases from V and 2 bases from J, the junction contained 7 bases not matched to a gene. From germline, CDR1 is MDHEN and CDR2 SYDVKM.

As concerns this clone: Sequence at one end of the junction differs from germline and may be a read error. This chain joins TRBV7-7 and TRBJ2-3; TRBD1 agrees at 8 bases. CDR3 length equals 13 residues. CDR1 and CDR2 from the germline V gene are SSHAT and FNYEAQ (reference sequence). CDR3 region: CASSLVDRGQQYF. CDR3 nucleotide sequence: TGTGCTAGCAGCTTAGTAGACAGGGGCCAGCAGTATTTT.